The 2 T cell receptor beta chains in this list originate from one sample, sequenced in a study of T cells expressing NK-cell markers. Using the 5' RACE reads, TCRdb records one entry per CDR3 protein without DNA. Its listing shows about 150,000 distinct CDR3 sequences. Sequences were obtained from blood T cells: a sorted CD56 or NKG2C T cell subset, CD4+ or CD8+ T cells, or bulk PBMC T cells (not recorded which). These receptors were collected from a woman in her forties or fifties in good health.

The CDR3 reads CATSDPTSGQGWDEQFF. The gene calls are TRBV24-1 and TRBJ2-1; without DNA, the TCRdb call of TRBD1 cannot be checked. The CDR3 covers 17 residues. CDR1 is KGHDR and CDR2 is SFDVKD in the germline V gene.

The CDR3 loop reads CASSFRQVYEQYF. V is TRBV7-8 and J is TRBJ2-7; the D gene TCRdb calls, TRBD1, cannot be checked with no DNA. The CDR3 covers 13 residues. From germline, CDR1 is SGHVS and CDR2 FQNEAQ.